This entry is about one T cell receptor (beta chain). Measured with immunoSEQ multiplex PCR; TCRdb has only the in-frame clones, and not every one. The sample carries roughly 240,000 clones, approximately 83% recorded once. Germline CDR1 PRHDT, CDR2 FYEKMQ (reference sequence). The CDR3 has 12 residues. Trimming shortened V by 2 bases and J by 5 bases, and 7 bases separated the two germline ends. The sample comes from a study of blood T cell repertoires in COVID-19. Study background: Material from acute and convalescent COVID-19 was sourced from the United States, Italy and Spain. From T cells, B-cell-depleted T cells, or PBMCs came the material, which was cDNA or gDNA.

The chain carries TRBV13 and TRBJ2-7; D may be TRBD2 (5 bases). This TCR was recovered from a young woman who had recovered from COVID-19. The sample was peripheral blood. In nucleotides, the CDR3 is TGTGCCAGCAGCTTACCCGGGAACGAGCAGTACTTC. Encoded protein: CASSLPGNEQYF.